The entry that follows covers one TCR beta chain sequence. What it binds is unknown. The junction departs from the called germline gene at one end, perhaps through a read error. Germline V lookup: CDR1 LGHNA, CDR2 YSLEER. CDR3 length: 16 amino acids. This sample is part of a study of blood T cells in healthy people across ages. Findings of the study overall: Per million T cells, TCR beta diversity dropped roughly linearly as age increased. Across samples, TCR beta diversity tracked strongly with naive T cell percentage. Considered underestimates were the diversity estimates obtained from one million T cells.

Through a sample-barcoded 5' primer and a J-beta primer mix, a second PCR was run for roughly 6 to 11 cycles. Unique molecular identifiers of 12 random nucleotides labeled each cDNA. TCRdb reprocessed the 5' RACE reads with MiXCR, giving one entry per CDR3 protein. Found here are about 690,000 distinct CDR3 sequences, approximately 40% of them singletons; the top ten hold approximately 31%. Sequencing was done on a sample of blood. The source is a man older than 75 in good health. The J gene is TRBJ1-4, the V gene TRBV4-3; D unresolved. As DNA, the CDR3 is TGCGCCAGCAGCCAAGATCGGGCGGTGGGGTATGAAGAACTGTTTTTT. It yields the protein CASSQDRAVGYEELFF.